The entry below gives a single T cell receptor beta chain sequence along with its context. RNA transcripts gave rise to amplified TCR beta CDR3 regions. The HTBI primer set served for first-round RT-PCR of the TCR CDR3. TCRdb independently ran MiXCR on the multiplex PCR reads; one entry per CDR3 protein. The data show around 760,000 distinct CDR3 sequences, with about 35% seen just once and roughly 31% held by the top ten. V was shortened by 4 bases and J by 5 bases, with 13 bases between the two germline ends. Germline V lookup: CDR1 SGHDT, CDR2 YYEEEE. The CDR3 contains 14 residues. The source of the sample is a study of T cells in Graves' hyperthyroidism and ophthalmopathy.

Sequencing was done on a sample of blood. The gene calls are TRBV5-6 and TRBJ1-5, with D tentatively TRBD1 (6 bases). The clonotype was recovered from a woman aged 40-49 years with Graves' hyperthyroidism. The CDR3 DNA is TGTGCCAGCAGCAGGCCGGGGGCCCATCAGCCCCAGCATTTT. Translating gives CASSRPGAHQPQHF.